This note documents a single T cell receptor (beta chain) sequence. Its recognized antigen is unknown. The source of the sample is a study of cytomegalovirus exposure and HLA in healthy donors (TCRdb year 2017). The study in broad terms: According to an earlier analysis of 587 of the donors, 150 million to 200 million T cells yielded 95 million to 140 million unique TCR beta sequences and more than 250 Gb of sequence data. About 330 gigabases of sequencing data and approximately 92 million unique TCR sequences made up an early release that covered 640 HLA-typed donors. In the later analysis, no new phenotypic data were used to find candidate immune exposures; instead, reliance was placed on TCR beta sequences and their occurrence across donors. In addition to the first cohort of several hundred subjects, a separate validation cohort of 100 to 150 different subjects was used. Donor age, sex, ethnicity and CMV serostatus were compiled alongside the repertoire data. HLA typing covered class I and class II loci at four-digit resolution. The number of typed donors differed by locus: roughly 629-640 for A, B, C, DRB1 and DQB1; 522 for DQA1; approximately 600 for DPA1; and 450 to 480 for DPB1. A later genetic analysis used genome-wide SNP genotypes for 398 of the 666 donors, treating that subset as a discovery cohort. Of the 398 genotyped donors, around 81% fell in the genetic ancestry cluster associated with self-reported Caucasian donors. In a later analysis, previously published TCR beta repertoires from 670 or so donors were re-analyzed and high-resolution HLA genotyping was added so that TCR occurrence patterns could be studied. The study used immunosequencing to profile the T cell repertoires of 670 or so subjects and linked those repertoires to cytomegalovirus serostatus. In an earlier analysis of around 540 of the donors, high-throughput TCR beta sequencing was used to judge whether each TCR beta V gene segment behaved as functional or pseudogenic. Among under 450 genotyped donors of the cohort, an average of around 240,000 unique TCR beta nucleotide sequences were sequenced per donor, about a sixth of them non-productive. The study aimed to test whether signatures of past pathogen exposure could be identified by cataloging public T cell receptors. A handful of DR-DQ haplotypes were handled as single units for association and clustering because linkage in the cohort was strong. Every repertoire in the discovery cohort had been generated on one and the same sequencing platform. High-throughput TCR immunosequencing, statistical association of individual TCRs with disease status, and machine learning were combined to predict cytomegalovirus infection status.

The CDR3 measures 14 amino acids from cysteine to phenylalanine. The retained sequence is limited to the CDR3, 42 bases, with the frame set at the first base. CDR1 and CDR2, looked up from the germline V gene, are SGDLS and YYNGEE. V ends up 0 bases short and J 10 bases short, with an unmatched junction base count of 6. The cohort comprised some 730 healthy bone marrow donors. At the time of sampling, every cohort member was nominally healthy, though immune exposures that went unrecorded were likely present. The donor was CMV seronegative and was included in the group of approximately 350 seronegative cohort members. A peripheral blood sample was collected from each donor, and TCR beta sequencing was performed on peripheral blood mononuclear cells. The Qiagen DNeasy Blood Extraction Kit was used to extract genomic DNA from the blood cell samples. Library generation was performed with the immunoSEQ multiplex PCR assay. For the multiplex PCR, a mixture combining 60 forward primers for TCR Vbeta segments and 13 reverse primers for TCR Jbeta segments was used. Amplification of the CDR3 region of rearranged TCR beta genes was performed with a multiplex PCR assay on genomic DNA. The Illumina HiSeq System was used to sequence the amplified TCR beta libraries as 87-base-pair reads. In the authors' own workflow: A later analysis tallied roughly 78 million unique TCR beta chains across the 666 repertoires, and roughly 11 million of those chains were shared by two or more donors. To remove PCR and sequencing errors, raw reads were error-corrected and collapsed into unique sequences using a nearest-neighbor algorithm that merged closely related sequences. Alignment of CDR3 sequences to IMGT reference sequences was used to assign V, D and J gene segments. For a sequence to be retained, at least a six-nucleotide match to both a V gene segment and a J gene segment was required. A rearrangement counted as productive if the CDR3 had no stop codons and remained in frame with V and J, and every other rearrangement counted as non-productive. Following IMGT convention, CDR3 was defined as the stretch from the second conserved V-encoded cysteine up to the conserved J-encoded phenylalanine. In an earlier analysis of 500 to 650 of the donors, sequences lacking an unambiguous match to a single V gene segment were excluded. In an earlier analysis of 587 of the donors, a V segment was called functional when productive rearrangements were above 56.7%, and segregating when the standard deviation between donors exceeded 5%. A statistical classification framework was built for diagnosing cytomegalovirus status from the catalog of TCR beta chain sequences. V and J gene assignment, in a later analysis, came from comparing TCR nucleotide sequences with IMGT/GENE-DB human TR gene sequences. Using the TCRdist pipeline, a later analysis assigned CDR3 sequences along with most-parsimonious VDJ recombination scenarios. A later analysis defined each TCR beta chain by its CDR3 amino acid sequence plus V-gene family, and excluded reads lacking a unique V-gene family. In a later analysis, approximately 590 highly shared, low-generation-probability nucleotide sequences were removed to address suspected cross-contamination and a sequencing artifact. A later analysis calculated a clonal expansion index for each public chain from normalized within-repertoire ranks of inferred template counts. A later analysis computed generation probabilities with a VDJ recombination model fitted to out-of-frame rearrangements, and checked the results against IGoR. In a later analysis, TCR-TCR, TCR-HLA and TCR-CMV co-occurrence was scored with hypergeometric tests, and a repertoire-size bias correction was applied to TCR pairs. False discovery rates were estimated in a later analysis by permuting HLA or CMV assignments 20 times. In a later analysis, co-occurring TCRs were grouped using DBSCAN, with TCRdist sequence similarity added in when clustering inside HLA-allele-positive subsets. Repertoires with fewer than 30,000 or more than 120,000 public chains, plus five repertoires with anomalous nucleotide sharing, were excluded from co-occurrence clustering. TCRdb's version of the immuneACCESS table is confined to in-frame rearrangements and falls short of the full clone set. An unresolved V gene accounts for under half of the shortfall where checked; the remainder is of unknown origin. The DNA was the basis for D and trimming; V, J and clone size are from that table. The table for this sample shows roughly 100,000 clones. Together, the top ten hold about 3% of the sample.

Broader findings and caveats from the paper: It was suggested by the authors that the approach could potentially be generalized to other disease states and immunological phenotypes. Because counts were too low, about 15 rarely observed V segments, including chromosome 9 orphons, were left out of the earlier analysis of about 500 of the donors. This cohort had only TCR beta chains sequenced, and the lack of alpha or paired-chain data limited which features could be detected. In a later analysis, TCR association rates were found to vary across HLA loci, with the most associated TCRs seen for DRB1 alleles and the fewest for HLA-C alleles. Sequencing depth was assumed to be roughly uniform across donors in the presence/absence analyses, though that assumption may not hold. In a later analysis, most CMV-associated TCR beta chains were found to appear HLA-restricted, with HLA associations seemingly driven largely by CMV exposure. According to a later genetic analysis, donors in an Asian-associated ancestry cluster had fewer N-insertions in productive TCRs than the roughly 660-donor mean. A group of highly shared sequence variants was considered likely to be a technical artifact of the sequencing pipeline. Three of the identified cytomegalovirus-associated TCR beta chains were confirmed in vitro to be specific for cytomegalovirus antigens. Most TCR sequences were observed very rarely across donors, whereas some public TCRs were present in many individuals. The only immune exposure information available for the cohort was CMV serostatus. In a later analysis, HLA-associated TCR beta chains were found to be more clonally expanded and to have lower generation probabilities than equally common non-associated chains. Because the 87-base-pair reads could not distinguish some IMGT-functional V segments, including TRBV6-2 and TRBV6-3, those segments were excluded. Linkage disequilibrium might explain the correlated functional status among segregating V segments, but an unknown experimental factor could not be excluded. A further reported finding was that TCR beta sequences accurately predicted the HLA-A and HLA-B alleles for most subjects in the first cohort. At a false discovery rate of 0.05, a later analysis linked under 20,000 TCR beta sequences to specific HLA alleles. The classifier was reported to diagnose cytomegalovirus status with high specificity and sensitivity in both the original cohort and the validation cohort. Assigning TCR associations to individual alleles was difficult when HLA alleles, especially DR and DQ, strongly co-occurred. In an earlier analysis of some 640 of the donors, most TCR beta V segments were observed in productive rearrangements about 87% or about 30% of the time, broadly matching IMGT annotations. HLA typing was unavailable for some donors at each locus, so association tests used only the typed subset. According to a later analysis, parvovirus B19, influenza, CMV and Epstein-Barr virus appeared linked to several top co-occurrence clusters. V-gene and J-gene trimming of TCR beta chains was associated with a missense DCLRE1C variant in a later genetic analysis, and the association was replicated in an independent cohort. The study gave a list of more than 150 TCR beta chains associated with cytomegalovirus.

The specimen sequenced was PBMCs. The chain employs TRBV9 and TRBJ2-1; 8 central nucleotides agree with TRBD1. The origin of this receptor is a man aged 40-50 years in good health and CMV-seronegative. CDR3 reads: CASSVDSRGHEQFF. The DNA sequence follows: TGTGCCAGCAGCGTAGATAGCAGGGGGCACGAGCAGTTCTTC.